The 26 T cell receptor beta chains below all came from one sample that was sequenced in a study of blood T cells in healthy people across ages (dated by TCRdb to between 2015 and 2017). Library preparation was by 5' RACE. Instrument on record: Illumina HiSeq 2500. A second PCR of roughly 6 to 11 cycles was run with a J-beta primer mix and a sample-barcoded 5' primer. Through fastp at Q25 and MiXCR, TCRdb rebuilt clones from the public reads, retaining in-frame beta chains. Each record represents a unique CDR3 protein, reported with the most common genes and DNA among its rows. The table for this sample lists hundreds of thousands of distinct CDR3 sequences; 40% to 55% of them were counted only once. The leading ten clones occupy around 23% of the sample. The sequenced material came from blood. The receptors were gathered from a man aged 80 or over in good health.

The CDR3: CASSLTPGTSLYEQYF. The CDR3, as DNA: TGTGCCAGCAGCTTAACCCCCGGGACTAGCTTGTACGAGCAGTACTTC. This chain joins TRBV7-2 and TRBJ2-7; 9 bases are shared with TRBD2. Germline V CDR1 and CDR2: SGHTA, FQGNSA. Losses at the gene ends were 2 bases for V and 4 bases for J; bases not matched to a gene: 9. The CDR3 sequence is 16 residues long.

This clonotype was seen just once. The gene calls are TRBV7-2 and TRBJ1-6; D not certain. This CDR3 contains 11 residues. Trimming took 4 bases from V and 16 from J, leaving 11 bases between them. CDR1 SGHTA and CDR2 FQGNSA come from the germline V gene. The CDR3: CASSSSDRLHF. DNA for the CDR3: TGTGCCAGCAGCTCCTCAGACCGTCTCCACTTT.

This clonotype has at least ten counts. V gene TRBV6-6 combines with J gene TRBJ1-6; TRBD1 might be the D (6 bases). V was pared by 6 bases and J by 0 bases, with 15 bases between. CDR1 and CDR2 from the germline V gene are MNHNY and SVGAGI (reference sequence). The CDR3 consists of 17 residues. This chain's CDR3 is CASRGTGALSYNSPLHF. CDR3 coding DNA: TGTGCCAGCAGAGGCACGGGGGCTCTCTCCTATAATTCACCCCTCCACTTT.

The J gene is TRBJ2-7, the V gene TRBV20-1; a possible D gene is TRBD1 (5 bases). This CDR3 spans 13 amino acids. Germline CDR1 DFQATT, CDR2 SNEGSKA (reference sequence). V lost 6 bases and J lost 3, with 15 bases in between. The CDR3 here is CSAQDKDLYEQYF. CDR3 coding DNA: TGCAGTGCACAGGACAAGGACCTCTACGAGCAGTACTTC.

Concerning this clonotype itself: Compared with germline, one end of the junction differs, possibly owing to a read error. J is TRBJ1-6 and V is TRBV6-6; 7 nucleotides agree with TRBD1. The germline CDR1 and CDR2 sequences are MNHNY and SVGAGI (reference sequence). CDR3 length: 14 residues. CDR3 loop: CASSDSTGYSPLHF. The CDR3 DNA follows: TGTGCCAGCAGTGACTCGACAGGGTATTCACCCCTCCACTTT.

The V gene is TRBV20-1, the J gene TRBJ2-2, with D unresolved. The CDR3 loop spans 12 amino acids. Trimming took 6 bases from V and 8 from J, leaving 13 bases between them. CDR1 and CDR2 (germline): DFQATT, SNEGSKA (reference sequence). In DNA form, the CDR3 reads TGCAGTGCCAGTGGGATGGGAGGGGAGCTGTTTTTT. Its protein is CSASGMGGELFF.

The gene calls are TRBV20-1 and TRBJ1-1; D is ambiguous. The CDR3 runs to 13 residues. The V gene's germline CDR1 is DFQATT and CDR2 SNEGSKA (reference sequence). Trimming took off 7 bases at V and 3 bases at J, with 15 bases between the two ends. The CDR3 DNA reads TGCAGTGTGAGGAATGGCCAATACACTGAAGCTTTCTTT. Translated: CSVRNGQYTEAFF.

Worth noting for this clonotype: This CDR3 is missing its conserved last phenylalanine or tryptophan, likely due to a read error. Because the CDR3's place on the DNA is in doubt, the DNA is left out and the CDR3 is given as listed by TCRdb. The CDR3 region is CASSYSRGGSGYTFGS. The V and J genes are TRBV6-6 and TRBJ2-5; the D call of TRBD2 is as the table states it, not checked on the DNA. In germline, CDR1 is MNHNY, CDR2 SVGAGI (reference sequence). The CDR3 extends over 16 residues, inclusive of both ends.

Written as DNA, the CDR3 is TGTGCCAGCAGCTTAGCGCCGTCGGGCGATAAAGGTGAGCAGTTCTTC. This codes for CASSLAPSGDKGEQFF. V and J are TRBV7-2 and TRBJ2-1; D gene unclear. Looked up from germline, CDR1 is SGHTA and CDR2 is FQGNSA. This CDR3 is built from 16 residues. Trimming pared 0 bases from V and 9 bases from J, leaving 18 bases between.

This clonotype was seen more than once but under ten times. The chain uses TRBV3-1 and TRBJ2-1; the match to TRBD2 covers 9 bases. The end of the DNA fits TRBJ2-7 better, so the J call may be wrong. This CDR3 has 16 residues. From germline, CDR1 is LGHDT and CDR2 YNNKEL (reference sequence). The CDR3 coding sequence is TGTGCCAGCAGTCTTGTTAGCGGGGGCTCCTACAATGAGCAGTACTTC. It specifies CASSLVSGGSYNEQYF.

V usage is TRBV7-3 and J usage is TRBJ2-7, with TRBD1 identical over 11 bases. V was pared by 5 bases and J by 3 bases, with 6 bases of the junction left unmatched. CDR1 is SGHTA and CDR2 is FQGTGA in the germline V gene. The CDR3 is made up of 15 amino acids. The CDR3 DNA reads TGTGCCAGCAGCCTTTCCGGGACAGGGGGCTACGAGCAGTACTTC. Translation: CASSLSGTGGYEQYF.

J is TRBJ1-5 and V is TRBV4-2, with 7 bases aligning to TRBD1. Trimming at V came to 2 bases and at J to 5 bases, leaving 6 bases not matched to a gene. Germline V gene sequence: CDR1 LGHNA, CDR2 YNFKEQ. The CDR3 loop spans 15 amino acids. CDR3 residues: CASSQFPTGDQPQHF. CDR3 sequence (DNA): TGTGCCAGCAGCCAATTCCCAACAGGGGATCAGCCCCAGCATTTT.

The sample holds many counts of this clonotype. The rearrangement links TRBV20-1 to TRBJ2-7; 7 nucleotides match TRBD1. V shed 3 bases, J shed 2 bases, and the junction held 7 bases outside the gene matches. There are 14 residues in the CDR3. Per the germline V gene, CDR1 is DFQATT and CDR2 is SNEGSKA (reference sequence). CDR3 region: CSARRQGFPYEQYF. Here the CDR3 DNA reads TGCAGTGCTAGGCGACAGGGTTTTCCCTACGAGCAGTACTTC.

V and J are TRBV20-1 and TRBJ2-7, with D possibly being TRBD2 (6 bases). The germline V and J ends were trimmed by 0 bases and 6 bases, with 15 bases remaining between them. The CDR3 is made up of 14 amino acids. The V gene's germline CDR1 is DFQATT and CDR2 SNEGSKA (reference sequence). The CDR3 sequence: CSARDAGGEIEQYF. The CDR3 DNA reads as TGCAGTGCTAGAGACGCCGGCGGGGAAATCGAGCAGTACTTC.

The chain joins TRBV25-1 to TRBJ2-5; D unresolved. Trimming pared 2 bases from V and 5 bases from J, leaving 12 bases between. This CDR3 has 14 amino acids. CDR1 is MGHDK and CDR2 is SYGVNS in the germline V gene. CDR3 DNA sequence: TGTGCCAGCAGTGAAACCTGGGTTTCGGAGACCCAGTACTTC. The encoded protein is CASSETWVSETQYF.

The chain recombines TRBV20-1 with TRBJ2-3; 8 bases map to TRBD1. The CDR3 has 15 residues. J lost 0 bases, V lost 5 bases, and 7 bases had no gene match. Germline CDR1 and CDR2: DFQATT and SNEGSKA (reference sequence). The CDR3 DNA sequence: TGCAGTGCTCCGGGACAGGTGGCTAGCACAGATACGCAGTATTTT. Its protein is CSAPGQVASTDTQYF.

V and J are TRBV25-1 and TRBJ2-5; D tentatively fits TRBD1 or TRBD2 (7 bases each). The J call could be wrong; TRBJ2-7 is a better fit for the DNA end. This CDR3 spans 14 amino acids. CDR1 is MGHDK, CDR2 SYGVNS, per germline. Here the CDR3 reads CASSQGGASYEQYF. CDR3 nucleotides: TGTGCCAGCAGTCAGGGGGGGGCCTCCTACGAGCAGTACTTC.

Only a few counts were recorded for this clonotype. CDR3 DNA: TGCAGTGCTAGAGAATTGGGGACTAGCACAGATACGCAGTATTTT. Protein: CSARELGTSTDTQYF. The gene calls are TRBV20-1 and TRBJ2-3, with a tentative D call TRBD2 (6 bases). The V gene lost 0 bases and the J gene lost 0 bases, with 10 bases spanning the gap. Germline V gene lookup returns CDR1 DFQATT and CDR2 SNEGSKA (reference sequence). The CDR3 totals 15 residues.

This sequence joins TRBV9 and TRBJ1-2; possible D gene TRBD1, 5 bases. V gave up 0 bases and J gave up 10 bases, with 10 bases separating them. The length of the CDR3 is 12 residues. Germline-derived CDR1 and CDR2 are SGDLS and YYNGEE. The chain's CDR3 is CASSVELGHYTF. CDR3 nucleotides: TGTGCCAGCAGCGTAGAGTTGGGGCACTACACCTTC.

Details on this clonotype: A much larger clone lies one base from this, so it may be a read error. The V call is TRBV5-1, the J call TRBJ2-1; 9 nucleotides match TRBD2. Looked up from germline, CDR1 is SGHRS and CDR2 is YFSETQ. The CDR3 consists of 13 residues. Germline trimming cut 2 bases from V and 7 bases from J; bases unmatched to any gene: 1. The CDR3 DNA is TGCGCCAGCAGCTTCGCGGGGGGGAATGAGCAGTTCTTC. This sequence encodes CASSFAGGNEQFF.

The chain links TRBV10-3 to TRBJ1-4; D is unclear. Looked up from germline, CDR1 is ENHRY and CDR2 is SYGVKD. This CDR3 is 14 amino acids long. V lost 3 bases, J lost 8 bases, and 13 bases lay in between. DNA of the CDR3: TGTGCCATCAGTGATGGGAGGTCGGAAGAAAAACTGTTTTTT. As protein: CAISDGRSEEKLFF.

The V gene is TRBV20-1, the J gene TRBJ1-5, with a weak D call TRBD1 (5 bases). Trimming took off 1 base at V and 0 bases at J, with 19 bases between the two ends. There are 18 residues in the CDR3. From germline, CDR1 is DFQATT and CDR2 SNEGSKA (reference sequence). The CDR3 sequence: CSARVSLWRGDSNQPQHF. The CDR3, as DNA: TGCAGTGCTAGAGTTTCTCTTTGGAGAGGGGATAGCAATCAGCCCCAGCATTTT.

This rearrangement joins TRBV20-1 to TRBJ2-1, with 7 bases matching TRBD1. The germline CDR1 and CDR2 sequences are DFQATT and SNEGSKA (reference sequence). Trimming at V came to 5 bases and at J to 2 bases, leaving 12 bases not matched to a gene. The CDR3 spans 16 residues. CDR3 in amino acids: CSAESGTADAYNEQFF. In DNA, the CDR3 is TGCAGTGCTGAATCCGGGACAGCGGACGCCTACAATGAGCAGTTCTTC.

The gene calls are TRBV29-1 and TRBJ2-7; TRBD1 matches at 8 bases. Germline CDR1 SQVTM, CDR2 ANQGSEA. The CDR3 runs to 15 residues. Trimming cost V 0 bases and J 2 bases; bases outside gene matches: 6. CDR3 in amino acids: CSVEEWDRPPYEQYF. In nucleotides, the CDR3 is TGCAGCGTTGAAGAGTGGGACAGGCCCCCCTACGAGCAGTACTTC.

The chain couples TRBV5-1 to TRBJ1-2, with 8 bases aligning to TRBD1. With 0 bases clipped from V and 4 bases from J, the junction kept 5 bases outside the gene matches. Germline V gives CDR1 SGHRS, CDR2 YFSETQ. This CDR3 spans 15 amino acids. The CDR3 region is CASSLAQGGTYGYTF. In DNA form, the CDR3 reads TGCGCCAGCAGCTTGGCACAGGGGGGGACCTATGGCTACACCTTC.

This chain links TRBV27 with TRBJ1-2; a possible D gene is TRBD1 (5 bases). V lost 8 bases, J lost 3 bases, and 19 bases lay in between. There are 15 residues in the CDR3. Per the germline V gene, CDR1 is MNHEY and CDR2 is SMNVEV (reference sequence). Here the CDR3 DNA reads TGTGCCAGCCGGGTAGGGGCGGACGGTTACTATGGCTACACCTTC. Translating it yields CASRVGADGYYGYTF.